The 22 T cell receptor beta chains below all came from one sample that was sequenced in a study of shared clonotypes between healthy human individuals. The assay was immunoSEQ multiplex PCR, and TCRdb's table has in-frame clones only and misses some. The data contain roughly 1.5 million clones, about 98% of them singletons. The sequencing sample was made of naive CD4+ T cells sorted from blood. The subset: CD45RA+ positively selected. These receptors all come from a man aged 25 to 40 in good health.

This clone was recorded only once. This sequence joins TRBV19 and TRBJ1-4; tentative D call: TRBD1 (6 bases). V was pared by 6 bases and J by 7 bases, with 15 bases between. The CDR3 covers 14 residues. Germline V CDR1 and CDR2: LNHDA, SQIVND (reference sequence). This chain's CDR3 is CASSEGGGAEKLFF. CDR3 nucleotide sequence: TGTGCCAGTAGCGAAGGCGGGGGCGCTGAAAAACTGTTTTTT.

This chain uses TRBV5-1 with TRBJ2-1, with TRBD1 identical over 9 bases. Germline V gene lookup returns CDR1 SGHRS and CDR2 YFSETQ. The CDR3 contains 18 residues. V lost 0 bases, J lost 1 base, and 8 bases stayed unmatched. CDR3 amino acids: CASSLARGQGYSYNEQFF. CDR3 nucleotides: TGCGCCAGCAGCTTGGCCCGGGGACAGGGATATTCCTACAATGAGCAGTTCTTC.

This chain connects TRBV5-4 to TRBJ1-4; tentative D call: TRBD1 (5 bases). Germline V gene lookup returns CDR1 SGHNT and CDR2 YYREEE (reference sequence). The CDR3 is made up of 15 amino acids. V was trimmed by 0 bases and J by 5 bases, leaving 11 bases between them. The DNA for the CDR3 is TGTGCCAGCAGCTTGGTGGGGCAGACGAATGAAAAACTGTTTTTT. Amino acid sequence: CASSLVGQTNEKLFF.

The J gene is TRBJ2-1, the V gene TRBV29-1; tentatively, D is TRBD2 (6 bases). Germline assignment: CDR1 SQVTM and CDR2 ANQGSEA. The CDR3 totals 15 residues. V was shortened by 4 bases and J by 0 bases, with 13 bases between the two germline ends. The CDR3 loop is CSVAGDGSSYNEQFF. The CDR3 nucleotides read TGCAGCGTTGCGGGGGACGGAAGCTCCTACAATGAGCAGTTCTTC.

The chain employs TRBV7-6 and TRBJ2-3, with TRBD2 matching over 13 bases. The CDR3 loop spans 16 amino acids. The ends lost 5 bases at V and 6 bases at J; junction bases unmatched: 8. Germline CDR1 is SGHVS and CDR2 is FNYEAQ. This CDR3 reads CASSPRTSGRGDTQYF. Here the CDR3 DNA reads TGTGCCAGCAGCCCAAGGACTAGCGGGAGAGGTGATACGCAGTATTTT.

This clone was found once. The chain links TRBV18 to TRBJ2-5; D possibly uses TRBD1 or TRBD2 (5 bases each). With the DNA end fitting TRBJ2-7 better, the J assignment may be wrong. This CDR3 is 12 amino acids long. Germline-derived CDR1 and CDR2 are KGHSH and LQKENI. The CDR3: CASSPRGAEQYF. Here the CDR3 DNA reads TGTGCCAGCTCACCACGAGGGGCCGAGCAGTACTTC.

The chain has TRBV29-1 and TRBJ2-1, with TRBD2 matching over 15 bases. After removal of 6 bases from V and 4 bases from J, the junction contained 4 bases not matched to a gene. The CDR3 loop spans 15 amino acids. Germline CDR1 SQVTM, CDR2 ANQGSEA. In nucleotides, the CDR3 is TGCAGCGTGGGACTAGCGGGAGGTGGTTACAATGAGCAGTTCTTC. Translated, it gives CSVGLAGGGYNEQFF.

Remarks on this clone: Other DNA sequences of this sample code for an identical CDR3. The rearrangement joins TRBV5-1 to TRBJ2-5; D not resolved. The length of the CDR3 is 14 residues. CDR1 and CDR2 from the germline V gene are SGHRS and YFSETQ. V gave up 0 bases and J gave up 1 base, with 7 bases separating them. CDR3 sequence (DNA): TGCGCCAGCAGCTTGGCACAGATCCAAGAGACCCAGTACTTC. Its translation is CASSLAQIQETQYF.

V usage is TRBV6-5 and J usage is TRBJ1-1; no definite D call. This CDR3 has 14 amino acids. Germline V gives CDR1 MNHEY, CDR2 SVGAGI. V dropped 5 bases and J dropped 2 bases, with 12 bases sitting between them. The CDR3 region has the DNA TGTGCCAGCAGTCCCCGGACTGATAACACTGAAGCTTTCTTT. Translated, it gives CASSPRTDNTEAFF.

V gene TRBV5-1 combines with J gene TRBJ1-4, with TRBD1 identical over 8 bases. The trim removed 6 bases at V and 8 bases at J, leaving 9 bases unmatched. Germline V gene data show CDR1 as SGHRS and CDR2 as YFSETQ. The CDR3 is 14 residues long. CDR3 region: CASTSDRVREKLFF. Written as DNA, the CDR3 is TGCGCCAGCACGTCGGACAGGGTGAGGGAAAAACTGTTTTTT.

The rearrangement joins TRBV6-5 to TRBJ2-5, with unresolved D. The CDR3 extends over 12 amino acids. Per germline, CDR1 MNHEY and CDR2 SVGAGI. With 2 bases removed from V and 5 bases from J, the gap between germline ends came to 6 bases. The CDR3: CASSYMGETQYF. As DNA, the CDR3 is TGTGCCAGCAGTTACATGGGGGAGACCCAGTACTTC.

The chain links TRBV29-1 to TRBJ1-1; D unclear. The CDR3 covers 11 residues. CDR1 is SQVTM and CDR2 is ANQGSEA in the germline V gene. V was cut by 7 bases and J by 10 bases, with 16 bases left in between. In DNA form, the CDR3 reads TGCAGCGCCCCTTTCCCAGAAGCAGCTTTCTTT. Translating it yields CSAPFPEAAFF.

V is TRBV6-6 and J is TRBJ2-3; 7 nucleotides match TRBD1. Germline V gives CDR1 MNHNY, CDR2 SVGAGI (reference sequence). Germline trimming cut 4 bases from V and 0 bases from J; bases unmatched to any gene: 7. The CDR3 loop spans 16 amino acids. As DNA, the CDR3 is TGTGCCAGCAGTTGGCCGGGACAGAGAAGCACAGATACGCAGTATTTT. It codes for CASSWPGQRSTDTQYF.

J is TRBJ2-1 and V is TRBV7-2; D unresolved. The CDR3 contains 12 residues. Trimming stripped 1 base from V and 7 bases from J, with 5 bases between. Per germline, CDR1 SGHTA and CDR2 FQGNSA. In DNA, the CDR3 is TGTGCCAGCAGCTTAGTGAGAAATGAGCAGTTCTTC. As protein: CASSLVRNEQFF.

CDR3 region: CASSQDLREYYNEQFF. CDR3 sequence (DNA): TGCGCCAGCAGCCAAGATCTACGCGAATACTACAATGAGCAGTTCTTC. The chain employs TRBV4-3 and TRBJ2-1; D is unclear. Trimming shortened V by 0 bases and J by 3 bases, and 12 bases separated the two germline ends. The CDR3 runs 16 residues. The germline gives CDR1 LGHNA, CDR2 YSLEER.

CDR3 in DNA: TGTGCCAGCAGCAAGACTACTTGCAAGGACAGGGTGATTGGCAATCAGCCCCAGCATTTT. It translates to CASSKTTCKDRVIGNQPQHF. V and J are TRBV21-1 and TRBJ1-5; TRBD1, the table's D call, lacks a check against the DNA. TRBV21-1 constitutes a pseudogene. The CDR3 is made up of 20 amino acids.

This chain uses TRBV6-5 with TRBJ2-7; no definite D call. The ends were cut back, 2 bases at V and 3 bases at J, with 14 bases in the middle. Germline CDR1 MNHEY, CDR2 SVGAGI. This CDR3 is 15 amino acids long. The CDR3, as DNA: TGTGCCAGCAGTTACGGAGACGGCGTTGTCTACGAGCAGTACTTC. Translated: CASSYGDGVVYEQYF.

V and J are TRBV2 and TRBJ1-1; D uncertain. This CDR3 contains 14 residues. Trimming removed 8 bases at V and 5 bases at J, with 18 bases between. The germline CDR1 and CDR2 sequences are SNHLY and FYNNEI. DNA for the CDR3: TGTGCCAGCCGTGGGTCAGGTACGGGAACTGAAGCTTTCTTT. Translating gives CASRGSGTGTEAFF.

Regarding this clone: Other DNA variants within this sample encode the same CDR3. The chain combines TRBV5-4 with TRBJ2-3; tentative D call: TRBD1 (5 bases). CDR3 length equals 14 residues. Germline CDR1 SGHNT, CDR2 YYREEE (reference sequence). The V and J ends lost 4 bases and 0 bases respectively, with 9 bases between them. Written as DNA, the CDR3 is TGTGCCAGCAGCCTAACAGGCAGCACAGATACGCAGTATTTT. It specifies CASSLTGSTDTQYF.

This clone has just one count. The rearrangement uses TRBV7-9 and TRBJ2-2, with TRBD1 as a possible D gene (5 bases). V was trimmed by 5 bases and J by 6 bases, leaving 16 bases between them. Looked up from germline, CDR1 is SEHNR and CDR2 is FQNEAQ (reference sequence). This CDR3 is built from 15 residues. CDR3 nucleotide sequence: TGTGCCAGCAGCCGTCCTAGGGGCGCCTCCGGGGAGCTGTTTTTT. Protein sequence: CASSRPRGASGELFF. Based on the CDR3 plus reference TRBV7-9 and TRBJ2-2, the full variable domain is DTGVSQNPRHKITKRGQNVTFRCDPISEHNRLYWYRQTLGQGPEFLTYFQNEAQLEKSRLLSDRFSAERPKGSFSTLEIQRTEQGDSAMYLCASSRPRGASGELFFGEGSRLTVL.

About this clone itself: Within the sample, other DNA sequences also encode this same CDR3. V is TRBV5-1 and J is TRBJ1-1, with D unclear. Germline lookup yields CDR1 SGHRS and CDR2 YFSETQ. V shed 0 bases and J shed 2 bases, with 5 bases lying between them. The CDR3 sequence is 13 residues long. CDR3 region: CASSLDANTEAFF. In DNA form, the CDR3 reads TGCGCCAGCAGCTTGGACGCCAACACTGAAGCTTTCTTT. Drawing the rest from reference TRBV5-1 and TRBJ1-1, the complete variable domain is KAGVTQTPRYLIKTRGQQVTLSCSPISGHRSVSWYQQTPGQGLQFLFEYFSETQRNKGNFPGRFSGRQFSNSRSEMNVSTLELGDSALYLCASSLDANTEAFFGQGTRLTVV.

This chain connects TRBV21-1 to TRBJ1-2; TRBD1 is taken as the D call from the table, unchecked against the DNA. TRBV21-1 is a recognized pseudogene. This CDR3 comprises 15 residues. As DNA, the CDR3 is TGTGCCAGCAGCCCAACCCCCAGGGGGCCCTATGGCTACACCTTC. Its translation: CASSPTPRGPYGYTF.